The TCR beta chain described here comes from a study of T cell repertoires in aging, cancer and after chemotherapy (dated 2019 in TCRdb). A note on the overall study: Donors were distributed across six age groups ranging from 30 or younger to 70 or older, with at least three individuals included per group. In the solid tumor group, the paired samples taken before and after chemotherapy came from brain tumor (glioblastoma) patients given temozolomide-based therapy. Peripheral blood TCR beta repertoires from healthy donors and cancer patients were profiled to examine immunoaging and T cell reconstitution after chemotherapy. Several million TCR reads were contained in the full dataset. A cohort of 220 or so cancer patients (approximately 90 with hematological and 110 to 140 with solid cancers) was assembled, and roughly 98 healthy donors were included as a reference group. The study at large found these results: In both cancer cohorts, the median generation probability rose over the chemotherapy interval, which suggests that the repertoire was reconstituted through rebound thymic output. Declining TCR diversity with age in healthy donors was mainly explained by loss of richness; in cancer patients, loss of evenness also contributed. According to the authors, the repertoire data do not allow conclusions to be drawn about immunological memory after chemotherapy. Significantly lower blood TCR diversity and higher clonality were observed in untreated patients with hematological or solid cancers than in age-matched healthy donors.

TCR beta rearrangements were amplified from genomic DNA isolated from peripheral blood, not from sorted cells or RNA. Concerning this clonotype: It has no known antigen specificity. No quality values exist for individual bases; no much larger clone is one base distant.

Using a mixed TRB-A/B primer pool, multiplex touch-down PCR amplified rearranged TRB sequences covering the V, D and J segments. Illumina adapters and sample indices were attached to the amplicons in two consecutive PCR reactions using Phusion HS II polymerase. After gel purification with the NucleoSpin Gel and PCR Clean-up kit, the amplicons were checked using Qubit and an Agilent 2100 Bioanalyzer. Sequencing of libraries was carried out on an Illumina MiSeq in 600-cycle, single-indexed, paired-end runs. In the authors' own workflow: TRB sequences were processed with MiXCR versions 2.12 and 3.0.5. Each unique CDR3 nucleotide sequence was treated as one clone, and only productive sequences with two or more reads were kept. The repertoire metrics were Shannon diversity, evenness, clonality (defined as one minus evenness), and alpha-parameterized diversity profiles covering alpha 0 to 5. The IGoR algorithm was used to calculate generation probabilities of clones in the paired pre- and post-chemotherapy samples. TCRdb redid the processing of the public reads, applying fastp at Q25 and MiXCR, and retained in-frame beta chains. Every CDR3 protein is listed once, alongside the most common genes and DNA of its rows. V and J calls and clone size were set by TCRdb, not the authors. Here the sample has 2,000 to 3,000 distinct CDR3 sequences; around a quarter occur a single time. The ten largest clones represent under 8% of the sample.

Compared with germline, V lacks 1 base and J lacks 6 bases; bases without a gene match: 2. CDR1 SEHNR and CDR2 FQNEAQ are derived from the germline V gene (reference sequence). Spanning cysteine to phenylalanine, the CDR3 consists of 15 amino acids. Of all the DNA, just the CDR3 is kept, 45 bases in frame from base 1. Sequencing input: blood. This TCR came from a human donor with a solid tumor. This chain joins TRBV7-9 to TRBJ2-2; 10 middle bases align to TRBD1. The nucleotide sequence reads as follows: TGTGCCAGCAGCTTAGAGGACAGGGGGTCCGGGGAGCTGTTTTTT. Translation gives CASSLEDRGSGELFF.